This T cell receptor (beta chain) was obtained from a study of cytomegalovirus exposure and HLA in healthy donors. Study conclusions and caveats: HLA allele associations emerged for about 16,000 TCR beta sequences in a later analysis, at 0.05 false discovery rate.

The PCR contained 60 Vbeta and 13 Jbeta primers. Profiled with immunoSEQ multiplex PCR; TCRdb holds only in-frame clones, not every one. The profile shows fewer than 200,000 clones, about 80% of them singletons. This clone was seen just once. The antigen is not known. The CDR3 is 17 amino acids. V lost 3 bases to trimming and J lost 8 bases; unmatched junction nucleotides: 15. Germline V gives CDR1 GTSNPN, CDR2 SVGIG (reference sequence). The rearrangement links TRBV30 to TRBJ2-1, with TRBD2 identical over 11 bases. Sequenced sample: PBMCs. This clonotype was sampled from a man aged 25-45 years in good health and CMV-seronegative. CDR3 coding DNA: TGTGCCTGGAGGGGACGGCTACTAGCGGGAGTTGTGGATGAGCAGTTCTTC. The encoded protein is CAWRGRLLAGVVDEQFF.